What follows is one TCR beta chain and its context. This entry is derived from a study of blood T cell repertoires in COVID-19. Study background: Sites across the United States, Italy and Spain contributed samples from acute and convalescent COVID-19. PBMCs, B-cell-depleted T cells, or T cells were the source of the cDNA or gDNA that made up the material.

CDR1 is LGHNA, CDR2 YNFKEQ, per germline. Trimming removed 1 base from V and 6 bases from J, with 9 bases in between. This CDR3 comprises 13 residues. In the original analysis: Amplification of reference gene primers was used by the study to estimate nucleated cell counts. Produced via immunoSEQ multiplex PCR; TCRdb's table is partial and in-frame only. V and J calls and clone size follow that table, whereas D and trimming were derived from the DNA. The sample holds about 48,000 clones, about 85% seen once. Participants came from about two dozen US areas, aged about 18 to 95 years. The specimen sequenced was PBMCs or T cells enriched from blood (not recorded which). The chain employs TRBV4-2 and TRBJ1-2, with D maybe TRBD1 (5 bases). The sequence was obtained from a woman aged 45-65 years who had recovered from COVID-19. The CDR3 DNA reads TGTGCCAGCAGCCAAGGGGGGGGAGATGGCTACACCTTC. This translates into CASSQGGGDGYTF.